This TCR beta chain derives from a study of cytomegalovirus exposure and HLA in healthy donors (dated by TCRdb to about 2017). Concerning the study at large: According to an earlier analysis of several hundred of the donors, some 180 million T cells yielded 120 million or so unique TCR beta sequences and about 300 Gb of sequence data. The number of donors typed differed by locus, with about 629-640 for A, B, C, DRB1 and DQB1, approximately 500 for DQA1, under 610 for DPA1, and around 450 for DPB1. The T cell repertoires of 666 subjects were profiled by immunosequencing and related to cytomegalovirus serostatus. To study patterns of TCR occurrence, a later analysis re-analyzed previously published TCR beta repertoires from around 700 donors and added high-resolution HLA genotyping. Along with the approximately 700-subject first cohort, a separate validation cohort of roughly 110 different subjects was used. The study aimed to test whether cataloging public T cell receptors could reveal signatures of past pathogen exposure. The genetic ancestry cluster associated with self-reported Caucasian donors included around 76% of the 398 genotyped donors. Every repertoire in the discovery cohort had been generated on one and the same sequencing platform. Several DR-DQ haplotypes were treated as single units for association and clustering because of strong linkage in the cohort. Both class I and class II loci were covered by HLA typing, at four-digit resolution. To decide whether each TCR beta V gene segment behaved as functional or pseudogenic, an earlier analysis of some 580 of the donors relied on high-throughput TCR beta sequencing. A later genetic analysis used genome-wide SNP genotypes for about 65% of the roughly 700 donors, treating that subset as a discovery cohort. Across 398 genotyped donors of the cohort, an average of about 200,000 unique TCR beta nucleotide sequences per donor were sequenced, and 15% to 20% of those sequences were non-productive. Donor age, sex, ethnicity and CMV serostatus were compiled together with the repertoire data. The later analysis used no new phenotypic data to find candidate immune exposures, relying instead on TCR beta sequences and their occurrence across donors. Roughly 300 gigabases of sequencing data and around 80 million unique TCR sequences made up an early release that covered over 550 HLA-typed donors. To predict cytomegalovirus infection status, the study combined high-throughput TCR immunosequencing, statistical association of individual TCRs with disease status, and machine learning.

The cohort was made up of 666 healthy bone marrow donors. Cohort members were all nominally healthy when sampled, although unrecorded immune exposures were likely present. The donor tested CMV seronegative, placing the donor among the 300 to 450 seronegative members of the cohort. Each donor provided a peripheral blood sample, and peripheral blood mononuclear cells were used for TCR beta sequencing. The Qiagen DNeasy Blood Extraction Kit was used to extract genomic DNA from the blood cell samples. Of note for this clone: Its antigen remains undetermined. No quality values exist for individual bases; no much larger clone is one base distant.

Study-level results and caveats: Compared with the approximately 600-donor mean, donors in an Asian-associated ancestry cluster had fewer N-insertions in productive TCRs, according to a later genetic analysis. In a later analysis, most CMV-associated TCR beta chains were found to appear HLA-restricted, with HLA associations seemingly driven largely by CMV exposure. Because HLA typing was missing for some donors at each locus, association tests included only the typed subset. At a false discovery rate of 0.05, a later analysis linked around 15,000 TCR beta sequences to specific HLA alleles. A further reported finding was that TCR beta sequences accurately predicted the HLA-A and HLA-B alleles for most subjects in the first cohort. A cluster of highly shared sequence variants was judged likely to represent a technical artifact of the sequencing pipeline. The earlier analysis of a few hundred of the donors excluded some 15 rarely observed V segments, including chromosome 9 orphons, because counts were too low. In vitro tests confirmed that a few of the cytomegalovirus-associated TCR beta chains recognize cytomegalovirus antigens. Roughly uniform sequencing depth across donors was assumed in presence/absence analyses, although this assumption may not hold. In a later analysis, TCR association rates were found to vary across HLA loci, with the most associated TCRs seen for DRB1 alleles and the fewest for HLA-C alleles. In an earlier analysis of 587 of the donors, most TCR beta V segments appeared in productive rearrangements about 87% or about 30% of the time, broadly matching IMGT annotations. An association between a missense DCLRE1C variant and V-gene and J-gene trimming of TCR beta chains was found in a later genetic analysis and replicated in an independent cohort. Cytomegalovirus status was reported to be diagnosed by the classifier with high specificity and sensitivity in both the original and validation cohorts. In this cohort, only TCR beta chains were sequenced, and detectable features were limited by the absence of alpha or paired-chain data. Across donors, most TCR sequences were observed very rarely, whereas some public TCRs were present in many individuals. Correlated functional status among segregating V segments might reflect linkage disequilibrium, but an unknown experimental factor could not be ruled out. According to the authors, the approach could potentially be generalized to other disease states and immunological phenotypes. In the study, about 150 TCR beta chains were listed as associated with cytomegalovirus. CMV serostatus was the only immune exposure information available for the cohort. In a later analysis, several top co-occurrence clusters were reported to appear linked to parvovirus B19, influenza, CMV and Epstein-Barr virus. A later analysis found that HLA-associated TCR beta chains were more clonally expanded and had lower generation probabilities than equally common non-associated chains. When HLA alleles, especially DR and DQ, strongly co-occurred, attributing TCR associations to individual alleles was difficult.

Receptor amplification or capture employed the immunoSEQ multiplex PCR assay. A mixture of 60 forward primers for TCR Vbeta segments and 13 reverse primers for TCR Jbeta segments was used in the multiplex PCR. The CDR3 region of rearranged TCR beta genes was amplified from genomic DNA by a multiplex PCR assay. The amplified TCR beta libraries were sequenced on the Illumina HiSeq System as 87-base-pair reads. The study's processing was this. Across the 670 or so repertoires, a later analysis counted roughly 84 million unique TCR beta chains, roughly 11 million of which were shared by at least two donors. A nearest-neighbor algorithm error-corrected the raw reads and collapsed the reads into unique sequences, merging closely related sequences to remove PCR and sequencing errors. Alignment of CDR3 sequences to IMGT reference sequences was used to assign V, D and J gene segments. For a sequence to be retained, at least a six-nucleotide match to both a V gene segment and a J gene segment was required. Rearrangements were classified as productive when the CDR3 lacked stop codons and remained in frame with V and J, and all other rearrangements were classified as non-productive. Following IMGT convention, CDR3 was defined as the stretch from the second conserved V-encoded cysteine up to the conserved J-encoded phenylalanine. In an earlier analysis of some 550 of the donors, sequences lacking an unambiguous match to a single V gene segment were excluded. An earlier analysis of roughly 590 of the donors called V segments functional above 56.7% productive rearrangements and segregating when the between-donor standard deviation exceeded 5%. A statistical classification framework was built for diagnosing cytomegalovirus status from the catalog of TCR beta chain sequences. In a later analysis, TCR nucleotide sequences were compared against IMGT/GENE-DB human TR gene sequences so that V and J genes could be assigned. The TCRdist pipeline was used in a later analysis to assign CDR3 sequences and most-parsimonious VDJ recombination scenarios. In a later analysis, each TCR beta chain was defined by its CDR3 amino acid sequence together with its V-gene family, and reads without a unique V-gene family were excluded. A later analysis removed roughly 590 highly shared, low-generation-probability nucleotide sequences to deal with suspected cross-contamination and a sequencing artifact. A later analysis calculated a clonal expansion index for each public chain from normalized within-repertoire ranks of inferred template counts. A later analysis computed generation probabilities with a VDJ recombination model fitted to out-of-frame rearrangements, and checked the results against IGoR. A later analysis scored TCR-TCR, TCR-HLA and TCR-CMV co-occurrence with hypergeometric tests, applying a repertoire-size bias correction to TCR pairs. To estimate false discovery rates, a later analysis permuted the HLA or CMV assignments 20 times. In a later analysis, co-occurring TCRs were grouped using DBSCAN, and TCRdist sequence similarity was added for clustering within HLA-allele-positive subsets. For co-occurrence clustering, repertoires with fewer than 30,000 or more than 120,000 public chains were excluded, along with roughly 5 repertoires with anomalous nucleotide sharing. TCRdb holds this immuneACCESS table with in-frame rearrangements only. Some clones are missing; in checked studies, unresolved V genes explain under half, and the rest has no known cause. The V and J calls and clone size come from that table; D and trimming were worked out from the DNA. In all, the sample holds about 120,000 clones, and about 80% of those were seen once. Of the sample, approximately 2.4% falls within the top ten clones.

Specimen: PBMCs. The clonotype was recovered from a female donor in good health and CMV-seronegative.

DNA sequence: TGCGCCAGCAGCTTAACAACGGGAGGCACTGAAGCTTTCTTT. Its product reads: CASSLTTGGTEAFF. The chain is made from TRBV10-1 and TRBJ1-1, with an unclear D gene assignment. Via the germline V gene (reference sequence), CDR1 is WNHNN and CDR2 SYGVQD. Between the V and J ends, shortened by 6 bases and 4 bases respectively, the junction contains 15 bases. Its CDR3 holds 14 amino acids, cysteine through phenylalanine. Only the CDR3 DNA stays, 42 bases, in frame from base 1.